This note documents a single T cell receptor (beta chain) sequence. Random-hexamer reverse transcription was applied to 0.5 to 1 ug RNA. MiXCR was run by TCRdb on the immunoSEQ multiplex PCR reads, yielding one entry per CDR3 protein. The table has some 110,000 distinct CDR3 sequences, approximately 93% seen once. The data are from a study of CD8 T cells in Susac syndrome. Trimming took off 4 bases at V and 4 bases at J, with 7 bases between the two ends. The CDR3 is 12 amino acids. The germline V gene encodes CDR1 PRHDT and CDR2 FYEKMQ (reference sequence). The chain combines TRBV13 with TRBJ1-1, with TRBD1 as a possible D gene (5 bases). What was sequenced was CD8+ T cells from PBMCs. The clonotype comes from a human donor with Susac syndrome. The CDR3 coding sequence is TGTGCCAGCAGCTCCCAGGGCACTGAAGCTTTCTTT. It is translated as CASSSQGTEAFF.